This TCR beta chain was retrieved from a study of lymphopenia after photon versus proton radiotherapy. Profiled with immunoSEQ multiplex PCR; TCRdb holds only in-frame clones, not every one. The table lists tens of thousands of clones, about 86% of them singletons. Study-wide results and caveats: Relative stability marked proton patients; photon patients lost diversity and naive cells. After lymphocyte nadir, photon-treated repertoires showed oligoclonal expansion, especially CD8+ Temra.

Details on this clone: Antigen unknown.

V dropped 1 base and J dropped 8 bases, with 6 bases sitting between them. This CDR3 contains 12 residues. Germline values: CDR1 SNHLY, CDR2 FYNNEI. This clonotype was sampled from a woman in her 70s with pancreatic cancer. Some clones in this sample may be carry-over from other donors' samples. Sequencing was performed on peripheral blood, taken from a patient treated with proton-based radiotherapy. The genes are TRBV2 and TRBJ1-3, with D unresolved. The CDR3 spells CASSEGRDTIYF. The DNA of the CDR3 is TGTGCCAGCAGTGAAGGGAGGGACACCATATATTTT.